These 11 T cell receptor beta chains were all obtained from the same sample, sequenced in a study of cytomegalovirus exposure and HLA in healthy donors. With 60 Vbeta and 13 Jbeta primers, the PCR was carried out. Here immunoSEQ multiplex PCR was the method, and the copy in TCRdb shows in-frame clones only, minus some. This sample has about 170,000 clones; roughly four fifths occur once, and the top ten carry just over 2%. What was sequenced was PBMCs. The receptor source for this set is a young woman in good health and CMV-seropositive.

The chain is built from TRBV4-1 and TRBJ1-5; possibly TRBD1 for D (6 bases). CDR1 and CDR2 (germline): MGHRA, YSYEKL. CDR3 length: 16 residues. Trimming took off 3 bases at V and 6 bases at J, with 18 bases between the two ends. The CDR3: CASSHLIQGLRQPQHF. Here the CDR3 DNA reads TGCGCCAGCAGCCACTTAATACAGGGTTTGCGTCAGCCCCAGCATTTT.

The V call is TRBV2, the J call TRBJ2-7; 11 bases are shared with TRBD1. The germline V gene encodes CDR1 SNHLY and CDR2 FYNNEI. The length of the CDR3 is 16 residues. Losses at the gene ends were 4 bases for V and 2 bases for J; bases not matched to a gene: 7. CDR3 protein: CASSAGGTGGAYEQYF. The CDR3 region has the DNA TGTGCCAGCAGTGCGGGGGGGACAGGGGGTGCCTACGAGCAGTACTTC. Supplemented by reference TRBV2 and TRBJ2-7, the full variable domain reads EPEVTQTPSHQVTQMGQEVILRCVPISNHLYFYWYRQILGQKVEFLVSFYNNEISEKSEIFDDQFSVERPDGSNFTLKIRSTKLEDSAMYFCASSAGGTGGAYEQYFGPGTRLTVT.

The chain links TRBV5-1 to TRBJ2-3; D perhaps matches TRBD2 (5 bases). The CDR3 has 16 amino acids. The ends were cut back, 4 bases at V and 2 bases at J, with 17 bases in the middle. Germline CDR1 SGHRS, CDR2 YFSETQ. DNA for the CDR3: TGCGCCAGCAGCCCCGAGGGCAGGCGACACACAGATACGCAGTATTTT. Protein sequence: CASSPEGRRHTDTQYF.

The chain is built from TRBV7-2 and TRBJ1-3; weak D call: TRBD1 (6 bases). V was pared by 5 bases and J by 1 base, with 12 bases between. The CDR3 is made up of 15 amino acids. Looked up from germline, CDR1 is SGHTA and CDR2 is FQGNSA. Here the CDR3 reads CASSPQRGSGNTIYF. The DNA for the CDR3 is TGTGCCAGCAGCCCCCAGAGGGGGTCTGGAAACACCATATATTTT. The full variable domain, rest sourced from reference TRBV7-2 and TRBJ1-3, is GAGVSQSPSNKVTEKGKDVELRCDPISGHTALYWYRQSLGQGLEFLIYFQGNSAPDKSGLPSDRFSAERTGGSVSTLTIQRTQQEDSAVYLCASSPQRGSGNTIYFGEGSWLTVV.

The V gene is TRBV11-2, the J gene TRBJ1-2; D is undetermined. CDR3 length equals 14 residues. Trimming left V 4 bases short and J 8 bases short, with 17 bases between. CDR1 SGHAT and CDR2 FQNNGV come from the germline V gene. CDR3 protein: CASSYQPSGGGYTF. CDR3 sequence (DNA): TGTGCCAGCAGCTATCAGCCGTCCGGCGGCGGCTACACCTTC.

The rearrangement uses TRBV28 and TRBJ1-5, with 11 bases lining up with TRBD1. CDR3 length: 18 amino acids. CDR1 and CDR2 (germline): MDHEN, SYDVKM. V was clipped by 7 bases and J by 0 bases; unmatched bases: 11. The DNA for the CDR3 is TGTGCCAGCACCACCTCGGGACAGGGGGGAGTTAGCAATCAGCCCCAGCATTTT. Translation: CASTTSGQGGVSNQPQHF.

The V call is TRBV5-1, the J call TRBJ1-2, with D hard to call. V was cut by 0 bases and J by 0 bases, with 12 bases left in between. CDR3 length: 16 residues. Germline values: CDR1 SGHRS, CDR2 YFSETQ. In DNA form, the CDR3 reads TGCGCCAGCAGCTTGGGTTTGACTCCTTCTAACTATGGCTACACCTTC. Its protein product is CASSLGLTPSNYGYTF.

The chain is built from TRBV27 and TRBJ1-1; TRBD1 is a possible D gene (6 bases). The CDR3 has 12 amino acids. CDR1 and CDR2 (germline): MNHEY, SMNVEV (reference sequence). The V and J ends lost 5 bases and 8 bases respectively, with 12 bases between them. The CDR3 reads CASSGRTAEAFF. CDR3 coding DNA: TGTGCCAGCAGTGGAAGGACAGCCGAAGCTTTCTTT.

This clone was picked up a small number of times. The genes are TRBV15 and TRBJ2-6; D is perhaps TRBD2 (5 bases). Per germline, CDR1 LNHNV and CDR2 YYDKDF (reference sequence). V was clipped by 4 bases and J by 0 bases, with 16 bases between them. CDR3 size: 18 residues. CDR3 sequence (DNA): TGTGCCACCAGCAAGAGCGGCGTGAGGGTCTCTGGGGCCAACGTCCTGACTTTC. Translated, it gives CATSKSGVRVSGANVLTF.

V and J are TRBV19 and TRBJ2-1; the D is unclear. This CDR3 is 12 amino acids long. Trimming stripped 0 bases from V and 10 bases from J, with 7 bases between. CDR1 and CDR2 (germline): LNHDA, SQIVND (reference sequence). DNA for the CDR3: TGTGCCAGTAGTATAGATCGACAAGAGCAGTTCTTC. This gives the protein CASSIDRQEQFF. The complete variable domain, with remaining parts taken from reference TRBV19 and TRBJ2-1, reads DGGITQSPKYLFRKEGQNVTLSCEQNLNHDAMYWYRQDPGQGLRLIYYSQIVNDFQKGDIAEGYSVSREKKESFPLTVTSAQKNPTAFYLCASSIDRQEQFFGPGTRLTVL.

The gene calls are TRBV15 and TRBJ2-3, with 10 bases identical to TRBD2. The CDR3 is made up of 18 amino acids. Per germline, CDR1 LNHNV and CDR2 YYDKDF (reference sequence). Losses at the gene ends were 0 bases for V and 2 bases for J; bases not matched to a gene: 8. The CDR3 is CATSREGHLAGDTDTQYF. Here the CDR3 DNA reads TGTGCCACCAGCAGAGAAGGCCACCTAGCGGGAGACACAGATACGCAGTATTTT. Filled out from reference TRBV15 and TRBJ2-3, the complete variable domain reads DAMVIQNPRYQVTQFGKPVTLSCSQTLNHNVMYWYQQKSSQAPKLLFHYYDKDFNNEADTPDNFQSRRPNTSFCFLDIRSPGLGDTAMYLCATSREGHLAGDTDTQYFGPGTRLTVL.